This T cell receptor beta chain derives from a study of blood T cell repertoires in COVID-19. The wider study: The United States, Italy and Spain provided the acute and convalescent COVID-19 samples. In each case, the material was cDNA or gDNA derived from T cells, B-cell-depleted T cells, or PBMCs.

Germline lookup yields CDR1 MGHDK and CDR2 SYGVNS. The ends were cut back, 1 base at V and 7 bases at J, with 7 bases in the middle. CDR3 length equals 13 residues. Original processing methods: From reference gene primer amplification, estimates of nucleated cell counts were derived. The repertoire was sequenced with immunoSEQ multiplex PCR; TCRdb's copy has only in-frame clones and lacks some. V and J calls and clone size come straight from that table; D and trimming were deduced from the DNA. Of some 100,000 clones in the sample, around 81% are singletons; the top ten hold 10% to 15%. This clone has a handful of counts.

This TCR was sampled from a man between 45 and 60 years old with active or convalescent COVID-19. V is TRBV25-1 and J is TRBJ1-4; no reliable D call. Sequenced sample: peripheral blood. CDR3 in amino acids: CASSEWATEKLFF. CDR3 DNA sequence: TGTGCCAGCAGTGAATGGGCAACTGAAAAACTGTTTTTT.